Listed below are T cell receptor beta chains from one sample, sequenced in a study of CD8 T cells in Susac syndrome. TCRdb re-derived calls from the immunoSEQ multiplex PCR reads in MiXCR, one entry per CDR3 protein. In the table there are about 130,000 distinct CDR3 sequences, nearly 95% of which are singletons. The specimen sequenced was CD4+ T cells from PBMCs. Receptors were obtained from a human donor in good health. CDR3s include the opening cysteine and the closing phenylalanine or tryptophan. Clone size is shown for a subset of rows, as once, few, many or a class of expanded clone.

v_call clone_size cdr3_aa
TRBV19 . CASSPRGTGGVREQYF
TRBV4-2 . CASSRTGSTEAFF
TRBV18 . CASSPRYGEANTGELFF
TRBV5-4 . CASSLPVPGETQYF
TRBV7-9 . CASSLDWDGEAFF
TRBV29-1 . CVPRYRVCYNEQFF
TRBV3-1 . CASSQERLMNTEAFF
TRBV29-1 . CSVDGGRSYNEQFF
TRBV28 . CATTGQGYTF
TRBV7-2 . CASSLGWAYNEQFF
TRBV5-1 . CASSLGSLNTEAFF
TRBV20-1 once CSAAGGNEQFF
TRBV18 . CASSPSEGVGYGYTF
TRBV2 . CAQVQDNEQFF
TRBV28 once CASSPETLSSYEQYF
TRBV19 . CASSIQGPAGNTGELFF
TRBV20-1 . CSARTSGPGVTQYF
TRBV20-1 . CSASPFITGTEAFF
TRBV5-1 . CASSGYRDRAWEQYF
TRBV5-1 . CASSLGPQGNTEAFF
TRBV27 . CASSLAAYQAYEQYF
TRBV3-1 . CASRLQLQGTGELFF
TRBV20-1 . CSARVGQGRGTQYF
TRBV7-9 . CASSLDSQPQHF
TRBV3-1 . CASSDTYEQFF
TRBV3-1 few CASSQADGSYEQYF
TRBV15 . CATSNFGTYEQYF
TRBV4-1 . CASSLTSAYTDTQYF